This is a list of T cell receptor beta chains from one sample in a study of cytomegalovirus exposure and HLA in healthy donors. Assay: immunoSEQ multiplex PCR; the TCRdb copy retains only in-frame clones and omits some. The data hold around 80,000 clones, with 60% to 85% observed a single time. The sample taken for sequencing was PBMCs. These receptors came from a man in his forties or fifties in good health and CMV-seronegative. The CDR3 runs from the conserved cysteine through the conserved F or W. Each record gives: CDR3 protein, CDR3 DNA, clone size, V gene, J gene, D gene. The D gene is left open where the match is weak. Size is omitted from some rows. Given values are once, few, many or a class for expanded clones.

CDR3: CASSPNQETQYF
DNA: TGTGCCAGCTCACCTAACCAAGAGACCCAGTACTTC
size: .
V: TRBV18
J: TRBJ2-5
D: .

CDR3: CASSARQGTSEAFF
DNA: TGTGCCAGCAGCGCCCGACAGGGGACCTCTGAAGCTTTCTTT
size: .
V: TRBV6-4
J: TRBJ1-1
D: TRBD1

CDR3: CASRTGLNTIYF
DNA: TGTGCCAGCAGGACAGGGTTGAACACCATATATTTT
size: once
V: TRBV28
J: TRBJ1-3
D: TRBD1

CDR3: CASSAGTFPEADTQYF
DNA: TGTGCCAGCAGCGCCGGGACTTTCCCCGAGGCAGATACGCAGTATTTT
size: .
V: TRBV7-9
J: TRBJ2-3
D: .

CDR3: CASSPAWGRENLGAFF
DNA: TGTGCCAGCAGCCCAGCGTGGGGGCGCGAGAACCTGGGAGCTTTCTTT
size: .
V: TRBV7-2
J: TRBJ1-1
D: .

CDR3: CASSRDRGDTEAFF
DNA: TGTGCCAGCTCACGGGACAGGGGGGACACTGAAGCTTTCTTT
size: once
V: TRBV18
J: TRBJ1-1
D: TRBD1

CDR3: CASSGLLAESSYEQYF
DNA: TGTGCCAGCAGCGGCCTACTAGCGGAGAGCTCCTACGAGCAGTACTTC
size: .
V: TRBV5-5
J: TRBJ2-7
D: TRBD2

CDR3: CASSLDSSYEQYF
DNA: TGTGCCAGCAGCTTAGATAGCTCCTACGAGCAGTACTTC
size: few
V: TRBV13
J: TRBJ2-7
D: .

CDR3: CASSLITGAGANVLTF
DNA: TGTGCCAGCAGCTTAATCACAGGGGCTGGGGCCAACGTCCTGACTTTC
size: .
V: TRBV7-3
J: TRBJ2-6
D: TRBD1

CDR3: CASSPPGQMNEKLFF
DNA: TGTGCCAGCAGCCCACCGGGACAGATGAATGAAAAACTGTTTTTT
size: .
V: TRBV7-8
J: TRBJ1-4
D: TRBD1

CDR3: CASSQEGRPEAFF
DNA: TGCGCCAGCAGCCAAGAGGGCAGACCAGAAGCTTTCTTT
size: few
V: TRBV4-3
J: TRBJ1-1
D: .

CDR3: CASSPGTGMYEQYF
DNA: TGTGCCAGCAGTCCCGGGACAGGGATGTACGAGCAGTACTTC
size: .
V: TRBV6-1
J: TRBJ2-7
D: TRBD1

CDR3: CASSPREGTEAFF
DNA: TGTGCCAGCTCACCCAGGGAAGGCACTGAAGCTTTCTTT
size: .
V: TRBV18
J: TRBJ1-1
D: .

CDR3: CASSPLGQATEAFF
DNA: TGTGCCAGCAGCCCACTTGGACAGGCCACTGAAGCTTTCTTT
size: .
V: TRBV7-2
J: TRBJ1-1
D: TRBD1

CDR3: CASSFAGTGVTEAFF
DNA: TGTGCCAGCAGCTTTGCCGGGACAGGGGTGACTGAAGCTTTCTTT
size: .
V: TRBV9
J: TRBJ1-1
D: TRBD1

CDR3: CASSPWGVEQYF
DNA: TGTGCCAGCTCACCATGGGGGGTCGAGCAGTACTTC
size: .
V: TRBV18
J: TRBJ2-7
D: .

CDR3: CASSFKNTGELFF
DNA: TGTGCCAGCAGCTTTAAAAATACCGGGGAGCTGTTTTTT
size: .
V: TRBV11-3
J: TRBJ2-2
D: .

CDR3: CASSVGVLAETQYF
DNA: TGTGCCAGCAGCGTAGGTGTACTAGCGGAGACCCAGTACTTC
size: .
V: TRBV9
J: TRBJ2-5
D: TRBD2

CDR3: CASSLGLETAKNIQYF
DNA: TGCGCCAGCAGCTTGGGTCTGGAGACAGCCAAAAACATTCAGTACTTC
size: .
V: TRBV5-1
J: TRBJ2-4
D: .

CDR3: CATQGGLEGNQPQHF
DNA: TGTGCCACCCAAGGAGGTTTAGAAGGCAATCAGCCCCAGCATTTT
size: once
V: TRBV10-3
J: TRBJ1-5
D: .

CDR3: CATSEGGSGYTF
DNA: TGTGCCACCTCCGAAGGGGGCTCCGGCTACACCTTC
size: .
V: TRBV27
J: TRBJ1-2
D: TRBD1

CDR3: CASSSWGTPSYEQYF
DNA: TGTGCCAGCAGCTCCTGGGGGACACCGTCCTACGAGCAGTACTTC
size: once
V: TRBV7-9
J: TRBJ2-7
D: .

CDR3: CASSLDLAYNEQFF
DNA: TGTGCCAGCAGCTTGGATCTTGCGTACAATGAGCAGTTCTTC
size: .
V: TRBV5-4
J: TRBJ2-1
D: .

CDR3: CASSQEGTVATPYEQYF
DNA: TGCGCCAGCAGCCAAGAGGGGACAGTGGCGACACCCTACGAGCAGTACTTC
size: few
V: TRBV4-3
J: TRBJ2-7
D: TRBD1

CDR3: CASSFQGRNNQPQHF
DNA: TGTGCCAGCAGTTTTCAGGGGCGGAACAATCAGCCCCAGCATTTT
size: .
V: TRBV28
J: TRBJ1-5
D: .

CDR3: CAWIVAGNTEAFF
DNA: TGTGCCTGGATTGTCGCGGGGAACACTGAAGCTTTCTTT
size: .
V: TRBV30
J: TRBJ1-1
D: .

CDR3: CASRTPLGGYGYTF
DNA: TGTGCCAGCAGGACTCCCCTGGGGGGGTATGGCTACACCTTC
size: .
V: TRBV7-2
J: TRBJ1-2
D: .

CDR3: CASRQITSTGELFF
DNA: TGTGCCAGCAGGCAGATCACTAGCACCGGGGAGCTGTTTTTT
size: .
V: TRBV27
J: TRBJ2-2
D: .